These 28 T cell receptor beta chains were all obtained from the same sample, sequenced in a study of OX40 agonist ivuxolimab in advanced cancers. Sequencing used immunoSEQ multiplex PCR; TCRdb keeps in-frame clones, though not all of them. Here the sample spans tens of thousands of clones, 70% to 85% being singletons. Sample: CD4+ or CD8+ T cells sorted from blood, taken in a trial of the OX40 agonist ivuxolimab. These receptors were obtained from an adult with an advanced solid tumor such as melanoma, head and neck, liver or kidney cancer.

The chain links TRBV6-5 to TRBJ2-5; 7 bases fit TRBD2. Germline V gives CDR1 MNHEY, CDR2 SVGAGI. Germline trimming cut 10 bases from V and 3 bases from J; bases unmatched to any gene: 5. The CDR3 is 12 amino acids. The CDR3 coding sequence is TGTGCCACCAGGACTAGGGAAGAGACCCAGTACTTC. Translation: CATRTREETQYF.

The gene calls are TRBV28 and TRBJ1-5; TRBD1 matches at 8 bases. The CDR3 covers 15 residues. The ends lost 7 bases at V and 7 bases at J; junction bases unmatched: 12. Per germline, CDR1 MDHEN and CDR2 SYDVKM. This chain's CDR3 is CASTPGQGVVQPQHF. The CDR3, as DNA: TGTGCCAGCACCCCTGGACAGGGAGTCGTCCAGCCCCAGCATTTT.

This chain links TRBV7-2 with TRBJ1-4, with 9 positions matching TRBD1. CDR1 SGHTA and CDR2 FQGNSA come from the germline V gene. There are 15 residues in the CDR3. Trimming took 3 bases from V and 7 from J; bases not matched to a gene: 6. The CDR3 here is CASSFTGGAAEKLFF. The DNA for the CDR3 is TGTGCCAGCAGCTTTACAGGGGGCGCAGCTGAAAAACTGTTTTTT.

V gene TRBV30 combines with J gene TRBJ2-3; 10 bases line up with TRBD2. The V gene's germline CDR1 is GTSNPN and CDR2 SVGIG (reference sequence). V trimming: 3 bases; J trimming: 2 bases; junction bases outside the gene matches: 2. This CDR3 region has 14 residues. The CDR3 is CAWRTSGSTDTQYF. As DNA, the CDR3 is TGTGCCTGGAGGACTAGCGGGTCCACAGATACGCAGTATTTT.

The V and J genes are TRBV2 and TRBJ2-2; either TRBD1 or TRBD2 may supply D (5 bases each). From germline, CDR1 is SNHLY and CDR2 FYNNEI. V lost 4 bases, J lost 6 bases, and 9 bases lay in between. This CDR3 spans 13 amino acids. DNA of the CDR3: TGTGCCAGCAGTGTGTGGGGACCCGGGGAGCTGTTTTTT. Its protein is CASSVWGPGELFF.

The V and J genes are TRBV27 and TRBJ2-7, with 7 positions matching TRBD2. Germline CDR1 is MNHEY and CDR2 is SMNVEV (reference sequence). After removal of 10 bases from V and 4 bases from J, the junction contained 13 bases not matched to a gene. The CDR3 is 14 amino acids. This CDR3 is CATQARGLGYEQYF. CDR3 DNA: TGTGCCACCCAGGCGCGGGGGTTGGGATACGAGCAGTACTTC.

This chain connects TRBV30 to TRBJ1-3, with a tentative D call TRBD1 (6 bases). This CDR3 has 14 amino acids. Trimming shortened V by 7 bases and J by 0 bases, and 13 bases separated the two germline ends. CDR1 GTSNPN and CDR2 SVGIG come from the germline V gene (reference sequence). CDR3 in DNA: TGTGCCTTGGACAGAGGAAACTCTGGAAACACCATATATTTT. Translating gives CALDRGNSGNTIYF.

V usage is TRBV28 and J usage is TRBJ2-5; 9 bases match TRBD1. The germline V gene has CDR1 MDHEN and CDR2 SYDVKM. With 6 bases clipped from V and 1 base from J, the junction kept 3 bases outside the gene matches. The length of the CDR3 is 14 residues. This chain's CDR3 is CASRGQGIQETQYF. The CDR3 coding sequence is TGTGCCAGCAGGGGACAGGGTATCCAAGAGACCCAGTACTTC.

The genes are TRBV5-4 and TRBJ2-2; 10 positions match TRBD1. Germline CDR1 SGHNT, CDR2 YYREEE (reference sequence). This CDR3 is 15 amino acids long. V was pared by 4 bases and J by 5 bases, with 5 bases of the junction left unmatched. The CDR3 DNA sequence: TGTGCCAGCAGCATAGGGACAGGGGTTACCGGGGAGCTGTTTTTT. This translates into CASSIGTGVTGELFF.

V is TRBV6-4 and J is TRBJ1-5, with 10 nucleotides matching TRBD1. Trimming took 6 bases from V and 6 from J; bases not matched to a gene: 2. This CDR3 has 13 residues. Germline CDR1 reads MRHNA; CDR2 reads SNTAGT. The CDR3 DNA follows: TGTGCCAGCAGGGGACAGGGGCGTCAGCCCCAGCATTTT. The encoded protein is CASRGQGRQPQHF.

V gene TRBV11-1 combines with J gene TRBJ1-6; 7 bases align to TRBD1. The CDR3 runs to 13 residues. Germline V gene data show CDR1 as SGHAT and CDR2 as FQDESV (reference sequence). The ends lost 7 bases at V and 4 bases at J; junction bases unmatched: 1. CDR3 in DNA: TGTGCCAGCAAGACAGGGTATAATTCACCCCTCCACTTT. It is translated as CASKTGYNSPLHF. Full variable domain (missing parts from reference TRBV11-1 and TRBJ1-6): EAEVAQSPRYKITEKSQAVAFWCDPISGHATLYWYRQILGQGPELLVQFQDESVVDDSQLPKDRFSAERLKGVDSTLKIQPAELGDSAMYLCASKTGYNSPLHFGNGTRLTVT.

The chain carries TRBV7-9 and TRBJ2-1; TRBD1 might be the D (5 bases). CDR3 length equals 14 residues. In germline, CDR1 is SEHNR, CDR2 FQNEAQ (reference sequence). V lost 0 bases and J 8 bases, leaving 11 bases between the germline ends. CDR3 sequence reads: CASSLAHIGDEQFF. The CDR3 region has the DNA TGTGCCAGCAGCTTAGCGCACATAGGGGATGAGCAGTTCTTC.

CDR3 loop: CASSFDESEQYF. The CDR3 DNA reads TGCGCCAGCAGCTTCGATGAGTCCGAGCAGTACTTC. The rearrangement joins TRBV5-1 to TRBJ2-7; no clear D gene. The CDR3 sequence is 12 residues long. Germline lookup yields CDR1 SGHRS and CDR2 YFSETQ. Trimming took 2 bases from V and 6 from J, leaving 9 bases between them.

The CDR3 DNA follows: TGTGCCAGCAGCCCGGACAGAAACTATGGCTACACCTTC. Residues: CASSPDRNYGYTF. V and J are TRBV7-2 and TRBJ1-2; TRBD1 might be the D (6 bases). This CDR3 has 13 amino acids. CDR1 is SGHTA and CDR2 is FQGNSA in the germline V gene. V was shortened by 5 bases and J by 2 bases, with 9 bases between the two germline ends.

This chain connects TRBV9 to TRBJ2-3, with 8 bases fitting TRBD2. J gave up 2 bases and V 6 bases, and 8 bases lay outside the gene matches. From germline, CDR1 is SGDLS and CDR2 YYNGEE. The CDR3 runs 15 residues. The CDR3 DNA reads as TGTGCCAGCAATTGGCGGGGGGCCTCCACAGATACGCAGTATTTT. This encodes CASNWRGASTDTQYF.

The V gene is TRBV29-1, the J gene TRBJ2-7, with 12 bases matching TRBD1. The V segment lost 5 bases and the J segment 7 bases; nucleotides outside the gene matches: 9. CDR3 length: 14 residues. Germline V gene sequence: CDR1 SQVTM, CDR2 ANQGSEA. The CDR3 DNA reads TGCAGCGTTAAAGTAGGGACAGGGGGCTGGGAGCAGTACTTC. Amino acid sequence: CSVKVGTGGWEQYF.

V usage is TRBV6-5 and J usage is TRBJ2-1; the match to TRBD1 covers 7 bases. Germline CDR1 is MNHEY and CDR2 is SVGAGI. The CDR3 runs 13 residues. V shed 0 bases, J shed 15 bases, and the junction held 8 bases outside the gene matches. This CDR3 reads CASSYSRQGQRFF. In DNA, the CDR3 is TGTGCCAGCAGTTACTCACGACAGGGCCAGAGGTTCTTC.

This chain joins TRBV19 and TRBJ1-1, with a possible D match to TRBD1 (5 bases). The CDR3 length is 15 residues. V lost 5 bases and J lost 3, with 16 bases in between. Per germline, CDR1 LNHDA and CDR2 SQIVND (reference sequence). CDR3 nucleotide sequence: TGTGCCAGTAGTCAAATGAGGGGCGTGGACACTGAAGCTTTCTTT. Its translation is CASSQMRGVDTEAFF.

The chain combines TRBV11-3 with TRBJ1-1, with D uncertain. V lost 0 bases to trimming and J lost 2 bases, with 7 bases between them. Germline CDR1 reads SGHNT; CDR2 reads YENEEA. The CDR3 has 14 amino acids. CDR3 sequence: CASSLDSGNTEAFF. The CDR3 nucleotides read TGTGCCAGCAGCTTAGATTCGGGCAACACTGAAGCTTTCTTT.

The chain is built from TRBV5-4 and TRBJ2-1; the match to TRBD1 covers 7 bases. CDR1 SGHNT and CDR2 YYREEE come from the germline V gene (reference sequence). V lost 1 base, J lost 8 bases, and 9 bases stayed unmatched. The CDR3 is made up of 15 amino acids. The CDR3 DNA reads as TGTGCCAGCAGCTTGATGGACAGGCCAAATCATGAGCAGTTCTTC. As protein: CASSLMDRPNHEQFF.

The chain employs TRBV6-6 and TRBJ2-5, with 8 bases fitting TRBD1. After removal of 8 bases from V and 5 bases from J, the junction contained 4 bases not matched to a gene. The CDR3 has 12 residues. Germline V gene data show CDR1 as MNHNY and CDR2 as SVGAGI (reference sequence). CDR3 residues: CASATGEETQYF. The CDR3, as DNA: TGTGCCAGCGCGACAGGGGAGGAGACCCAGTACTTC.

This clone showed up just a few times. V usage is TRBV27 and J usage is TRBJ1-6, with D possibly matching TRBD1 (6 bases). The CDR3 has 15 residues. CDR1 is MNHEY and CDR2 is SMNVEV in the germline V gene (reference sequence). Deletions cut 5 bases from V and 9 bases from J, with 17 bases between. The CDR3 region is CASSGLTGGASPLHF. CDR3 nucleotide sequence: TGTGCCAGCAGTGGCCTGACGGGGGGCGCTTCACCCCTCCACTTT.

This rearrangement joins TRBV28 to TRBJ1-4; perhaps TRBD1 as D (5 bases). V lost 5 bases to trimming and J lost 4 bases, with 14 bases between them. Germline CDR1 is MDHEN and CDR2 is SYDVKM. The CDR3 runs 15 residues. The CDR3 region has the DNA TGTGCCAGCAGTCCCGGGGCAGACTTTAATGAAAAACTGTTTTTT. It is translated as CASSPGADFNEKLFF.

The chain employs TRBV7-2 and TRBJ2-1; 9 nucleotides agree with TRBD1. From germline, CDR1 is SGHTA and CDR2 FQGNSA. V was clipped by 8 bases and J by 4 bases; unmatched bases: 9. This CDR3 comprises 15 residues. Written as DNA, the CDR3 is TGTGCCAGCTCCGGAGACAGGGGGGTTTACAATGAGCAGTTCTTC. Translation: CASSGDRGVYNEQFF.

This clone was recorded once. This rearrangement joins TRBV5-1 to TRBJ1-1; unclear D gene. Trimming stripped 0 bases from V and 3 bases from J, with 12 bases between. Germline CDR1 and CDR2: SGHRS and YFSETQ. The CDR3 loop spans 15 amino acids. This CDR3 is CASSLGEGRDTEAFF. The CDR3 region has the DNA TGCGCCAGCAGCTTGGGGGAGGGTCGAGACACTGAAGCTTTCTTT.

J is TRBJ2-3 and V is TRBV6-5, with a tentative D call TRBD1 (6 bases). This CDR3 spans 12 amino acids. The V gene's germline CDR1 is MNHEY and CDR2 SVGAGI. V lost 5 bases and J lost 6, with 9 bases in between. CDR3 DNA: TGTGCCAGCAGTGCCGACAGGGATACGCAGTATTTT. It specifies CASSADRDTQYF.

The CDR3 region is CASSIDNGVEQYF. CDR3 in DNA: TGTGCCAGCAGCATTGATAACGGGGTCGAGCAGTACTTC. This sequence joins TRBV7-2 and TRBJ2-7, with D perhaps matching TRBD2 (5 bases). Germline V gene lookup returns CDR1 SGHTA and CDR2 FQGNSA. The CDR3 contains 13 residues. Trimming took off 5 bases at V and 6 bases at J, with 14 bases between the two ends.

V gene TRBV7-8 combines with J gene TRBJ1-2; D remains unclear. Trimming took off 8 bases at V and 6 bases at J, with 13 bases between the two ends. The V gene's germline CDR1 is SGHVS and CDR2 FQNEAQ. The CDR3 consists of 12 residues. This chain's CDR3 is CASSDGVDGYTF. The CDR3 DNA sequence: TGTGCCAGCTCTGACGGTGTCGATGGCTACACCTTC.